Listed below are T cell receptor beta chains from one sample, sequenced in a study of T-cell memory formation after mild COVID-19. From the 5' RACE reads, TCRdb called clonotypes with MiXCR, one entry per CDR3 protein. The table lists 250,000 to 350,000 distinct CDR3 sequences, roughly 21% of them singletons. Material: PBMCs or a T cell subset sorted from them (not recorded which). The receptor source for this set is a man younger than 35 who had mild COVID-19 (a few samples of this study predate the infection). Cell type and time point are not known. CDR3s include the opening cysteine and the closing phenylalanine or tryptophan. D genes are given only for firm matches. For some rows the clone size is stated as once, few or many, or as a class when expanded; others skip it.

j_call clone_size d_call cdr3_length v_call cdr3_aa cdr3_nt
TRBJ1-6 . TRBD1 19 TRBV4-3 CASTQRTGGAALHDSPLHF TGCGCCAGCACCCAAAGGACAGGGGGCGCGGCGTTACATGATTCACCCCTCCACTTT
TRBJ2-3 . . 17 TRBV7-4 CASSLSCGQPGADTQYF TGTGCCAGCAGCCTGTCTTGTGGACAACCCGGGGCAGATACGCAGTATTTT
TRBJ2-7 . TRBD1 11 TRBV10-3 CAIKTGPEQYF TGTGCCATCAAGACAGGGCCCGAGCAGTACTTC
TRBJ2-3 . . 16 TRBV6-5 CASSYSLNRAGDTQYF TGTGCCAGCAGTTACTCGTTAAACAGGGCGGGAGATACGCAGTATTTT
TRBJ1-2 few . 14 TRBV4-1 CASSQIWTDYGYTF TGCGCCAGCAGCCAGATCTGGACAGACTATGGCTACACCTTC
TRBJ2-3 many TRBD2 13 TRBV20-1 CSAGRDYTDTQYF TGCAGTGCGGGGCGGGACTACACAGATACGCAGTATTTT
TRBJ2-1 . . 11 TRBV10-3 CAISDQYEQFF TGTGCCATCAGTGATCAGTATGAGCAGTTCTTC
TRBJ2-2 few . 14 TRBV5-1 CASNALANTGELFF TGCGCCAGCAACGCCCTCGCGAACACCGGGGAGCTGTTTTTT
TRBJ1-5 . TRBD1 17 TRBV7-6 CASRGNRGPYGNQPQHF TGTGCCAGCAGAGGAAACAGGGGGCCGTATGGCAATCAGCCCCAGCATTTT
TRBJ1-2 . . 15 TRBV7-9 CASSLGARVWYGYTF TGTGCCAGCAGCTTAGGAGCGCGGGTCTGGTATGGCTACACCTTC
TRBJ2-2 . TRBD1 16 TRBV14 CASSPKQGALHGELFF TGTGCCAGCAGTCCTAAACAGGGGGCGTTACACGGGGAGCTGTTTTTT
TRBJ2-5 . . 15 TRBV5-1 CASTIGEAKQETQYF TGCGCCAGCACAATCGGTGAGGCAAAACAAGAGACCCAGTACTTC
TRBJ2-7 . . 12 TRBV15 CATSRGYGEQYF TGTGCCACCAGCAGGGGTTATGGCGAGCAGTACTTC
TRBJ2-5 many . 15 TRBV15 CATSRVELRQGSQYF TGTGCCACCAGCAGAGTCGAACTTCGCCAAGGGTCCCAGTACTTC
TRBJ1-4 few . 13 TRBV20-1 CSAPRGGTGKLFF TGCAGTGCCCCACGCGGGGGTACTGGGAAACTGTTTTTT
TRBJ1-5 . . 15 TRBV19 CASSIDQGATQPQHF TGTGCCAGTAGTATAGATCAGGGAGCAACGCAGCCCCAGCATTTT
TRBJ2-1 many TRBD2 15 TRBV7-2 CASSTSGGSYNEQFF TGTGCCAGCAGCACGAGCGGGGGGTCCTACAATGAGCAGTTCTTC
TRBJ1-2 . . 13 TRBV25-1 CASTGLRAIGYTF TGTGCCAGCACCGGACTGAGGGCAATCGGCTACACCTTC
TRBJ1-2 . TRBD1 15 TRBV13 CASSSDTDRDYGYTF TGTGCCAGCAGCTCTGATACGGACAGGGATTATGGCTACACCTTC
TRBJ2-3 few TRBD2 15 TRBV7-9 CASTLSGDLTDTQYF TGTGCCAGCACCCTGAGCGGGGACCTCACAGATACGCAGTATTTT
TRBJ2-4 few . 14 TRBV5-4 CASSQWGQGNIQYF TGTGCCAGCAGCCAATGGGGCCAGGGGAACATTCAGTACTTC
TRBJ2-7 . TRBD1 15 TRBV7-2 CASRRPGQGMFEQYF TGTGCCAGCAGACGACCGGGACAGGGAATGTTCGAGCAGTACTTC
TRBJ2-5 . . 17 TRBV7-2 CASSLETGTSERETQYF TGTGCCAGCAGCTTGGAAACCGGGACGTCGGAGCGGGAGACCCAGTACTTC
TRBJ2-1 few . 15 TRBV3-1 CASSQEKGPYNEQFF TGTGCCAGCAGCCAAGAAAAGGGTCCCTACAATGAGCAGTTCTTC
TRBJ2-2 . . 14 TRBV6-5 CASNPSRVAGELFF TGTGCCAGCAATCCCTCACGGGTTGCTGGGGAGCTGTTTTTT
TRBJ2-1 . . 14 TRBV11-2 CASGHRLSYNEQFF TGTGCCAGCGGCCACAGGCTGTCCTACAATGAGCAGTTCTTC
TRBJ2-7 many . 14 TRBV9 CASSVEPRSEEQYF TGTGCCAGCAGCGTAGAGCCCAGGAGTGAGGAGCAGTACTTC
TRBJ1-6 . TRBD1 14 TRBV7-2 CATRSGQGYSPLHF TGTGCCACCCGGAGCGGACAGGGGTATTCACCCCTCCACTTT